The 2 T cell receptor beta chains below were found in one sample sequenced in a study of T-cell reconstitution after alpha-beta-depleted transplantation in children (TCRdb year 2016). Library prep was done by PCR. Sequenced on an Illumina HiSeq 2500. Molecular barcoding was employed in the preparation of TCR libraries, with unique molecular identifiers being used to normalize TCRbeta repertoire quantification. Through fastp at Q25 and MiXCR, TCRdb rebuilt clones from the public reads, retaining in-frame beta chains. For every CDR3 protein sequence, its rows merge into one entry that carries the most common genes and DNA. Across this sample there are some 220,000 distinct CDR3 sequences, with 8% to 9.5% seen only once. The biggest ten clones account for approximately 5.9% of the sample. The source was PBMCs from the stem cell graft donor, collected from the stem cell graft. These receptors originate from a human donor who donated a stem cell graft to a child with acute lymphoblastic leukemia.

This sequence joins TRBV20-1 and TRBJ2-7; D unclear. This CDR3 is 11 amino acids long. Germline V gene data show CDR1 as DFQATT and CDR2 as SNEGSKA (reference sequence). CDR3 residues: CWVIWVGEQYF. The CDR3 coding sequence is TGCTGGGTGATTTGGGTGGGCGAGCAGTACTTC.

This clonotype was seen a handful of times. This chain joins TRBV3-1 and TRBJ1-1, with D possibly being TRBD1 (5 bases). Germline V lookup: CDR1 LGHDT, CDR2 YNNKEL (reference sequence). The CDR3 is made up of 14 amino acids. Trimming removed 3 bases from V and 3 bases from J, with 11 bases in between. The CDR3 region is CASSQLRGDTEAFF. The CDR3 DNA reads TGTGCCAGCAGCCAGTTGCGAGGGGACACTGAAGCTTTCTTT.